Presented here are 27 T cell receptor beta chains from one specimen sequenced in a study of T cells in localized non-small cell lung cancer (dated by TCRdb to 2018 to 2021). The method behind the library was the immunoSEQ multiplex PCR assay. TCRdb took over this immuneACCESS table, retaining in-frame rearrangements with V and J assigned. Such tables are incomplete; in checked studies, under half of the missing clones stem from an unresolved V gene, and the remainder is unexplained. Across this sample there are about 15,000 clones, with more than 70% seen only once. The ten largest clonotypes hold around 4.2% of the sample. Sample: peripheral blood, taken before any cancer treatment. The receptors were sampled from a woman between 35 and 75 years old with stage I lung adenocarcinoma.

The V gene is TRBV27, the J gene TRBJ1-5; no firm D call. The CDR3 has 12 residues. Trimming took off 5 bases at V and 6 bases at J, with 8 bases between the two ends. The germline V gene has CDR1 MNHEY and CDR2 SMNVEV (reference sequence). The CDR3 here is CASSRPPQPQHF. The CDR3 nucleotides read TGTGCCAGCAGTCGCCCTCCTCAGCCCCAGCATTTT.

V is TRBV9 and J is TRBJ2-4; possibly TRBD1 for D (6 bases). Germline V gene sequence: CDR1 SGDLS, CDR2 YYNGEE. The CDR3 runs 14 residues. V lost 4 bases, J lost 8 bases, and 16 bases lay in between. The CDR3 DNA sequence: TGTGCCAGCAGCCCTACTAGACAGGATCACATTCAGTACTTC. It encodes CASSPTRQDHIQYF.

This chain uses TRBV11-2 with TRBJ1-3; D gene ambiguous. The CDR3 runs to 14 residues. Trimming pared 2 bases from V and 5 bases from J, leaving 10 bases between. Germline V gives CDR1 SGHAT, CDR2 FQNNGV. The CDR3 DNA reads as TGTGCCAGCAGCTTACAGTTCGCGAGAAACACCATATATTTT. It encodes CASSLQFARNTIYF.

The CDR3: CASSLSSVSGEKLFF. The CDR3, as DNA: TGCGCCAGCAGCCTCTCAAGCGTATCGGGTGAAAAACTGTTTTTT. The rearrangement joins TRBV5-1 to TRBJ1-4; no reliable D call. The V gene lost 4 bases and the J gene lost 7 bases, with 17 bases spanning the gap. This CDR3 has 15 amino acids. Germline CDR1 reads SGHRS; CDR2 reads YFSETQ.

The chain combines TRBV5-1 with TRBJ1-2, with 8 nucleotides matching TRBD1. The CDR3 is 13 residues long. CDR1 is SGHRS, CDR2 YFSETQ, per germline. Trimming took 9 bases from V and 2 from J; bases not matched to a gene: 6. The DNA for the CDR3 is TGCGCCACCTCAGGGGGCGGCAACTATGGCTACACCTTC. Residues: CATSGGGNYGYTF.

The chain carries TRBV7-8 and TRBJ2-3, with D tentatively TRBD2 (7 bases). V was cut by 5 bases and J by 4 bases, with 19 bases left in between. CDR1 is SGHVS and CDR2 is FQNEAQ in the germline V gene. This CDR3 has 16 amino acids. Here the CDR3 reads CASSPRIGGVPDTQYF. The CDR3 nucleotides are TGTGCCAGCAGCCCTAGAATAGGGGGGGTCCCAGATACGCAGTATTTT. Supplemented by reference TRBV7-8 and TRBJ2-3, the full variable domain reads GAGVSQSPRYKVAKRGQDVALRCDPISGHVSLFWYQQALGQGPEFLTYFQNEAQLDKSGLPSDRFFAERPEGSVSTLKIQRTQQEDSAVYLCASSPRIGGVPDTQYFGPGTRLTVL.

CDR3 amino acids: CASSQSGSSYNEQFF. CDR3 sequence (DNA): TGTGCCAGCAGCCAAAGCGGGAGCTCCTACAATGAGCAGTTCTTC. The chain joins TRBV7-2 to TRBJ2-1, with TRBD2 matching 8 bases. The length of the CDR3 is 15 residues. Germline V CDR1 and CDR2: SGHTA, FQGNSA. V lost 5 bases, J lost 0 bases, and 3 bases stayed unmatched. The whole variable domain, filled in from reference TRBV7-2 and TRBJ2-1, reads GAGVSQSPSNKVTEKGKDVELRCDPISGHTALYWYRQSLGQGLEFLIYFQGNSAPDKSGLPSDRFSAERTGGSVSTLTIQRTQQEDSAVYLCASSQSGSSYNEQFFGPGTRLTVL.

The chain is built from TRBV20-1 and TRBJ2-7; no clear D. The CDR3 spans 11 residues. V was pared by 4 bases and J by 5 bases, with 9 bases between. Germline assignment: CDR1 DFQATT and CDR2 SNEGSKA (reference sequence). CDR3 DNA: TGCAGTGCTACCCGCATCGACGAGCAGTACTTC. This encodes CSATRIDEQYF.

The gene calls are TRBV19 and TRBJ1-4; tentatively, D is TRBD1 (6 bases). CDR1 and CDR2 from the germline V gene are LNHDA and SQIVND (reference sequence). The CDR3 contains 14 residues. The V end lost 5 bases, the J end lost 6 bases, and 13 bases lay between the germline ends. The CDR3 bases are TGTGCCAGTAGTCAACAGGGACGTCATGAAAAACTGTTTTTT. Protein product: CASSQQGRHEKLFF.

The V gene is TRBV5-1, the J gene TRBJ2-2, with D hard to call. V was pared by 0 bases and J by 5 bases, with 11 bases between. The CDR3 sequence is 15 residues long. Germline V gene sequence: CDR1 SGHRS, CDR2 YFSETQ. Here the CDR3 reads CASSLVNTGTGELFF. CDR3 DNA: TGCGCCAGCAGCTTGGTCAATACCGGGACCGGGGAGCTGTTTTTT.

The gene calls are TRBV5-6 and TRBJ1-6, with D maybe TRBD1 (5 bases). Per germline, CDR1 SGHDT and CDR2 YYEEEE. The CDR3 has 16 residues. V was trimmed by 5 bases and J by 7 bases, leaving 19 bases between them. The CDR3 DNA reads TGTGCCAGCAGTTCTGGACCGGGGCCGCTGAATTCACCCCTCCACTTT. Its protein product is CASSSGPGPLNSPLHF.

The sample holds a few counts of this clone. The chain is built from TRBV7-9 and TRBJ1-2; D gene ambiguous. The germline CDR1 and CDR2 sequences are SEHNR and FQNEAQ (reference sequence). The CDR3 is made up of 12 amino acids. V shed 4 bases and J shed 8 bases, with 11 bases lying between them. The CDR3 DNA follows: TGTGCCAGCAGCTCAAAAGGGAGCGGCTACACCTTC. Encoded protein: CASSSKGSGYTF.

The chain is built from TRBV7-2 and TRBJ1-2; TRBD1 is a possible D gene (6 bases). V was clipped by 1 base and J by 8 bases, with 17 bases between them. Germline V lookup: CDR1 SGHTA, CDR2 FQGNSA. This CDR3 comprises 15 residues. The CDR3 nucleotides read TGTGCCAGCAGCTTAGATGGGAAAAAGGGGGGAGGCTACACCTTC. This translates into CASSLDGKKGGGYTF.

The chain recombines TRBV6-6 with TRBJ2-4; no reliable D call. Germline V gene data show CDR1 as MNHNY and CDR2 as SVGAGI (reference sequence). This CDR3 comprises 12 residues. With 5 bases removed from V and 9 bases from J, the gap between germline ends came to 11 bases. For the CDR3, the DNA is TGTGCCAGCAGTCCCACAAGGGCCATTCAGTACTTC. It specifies CASSPTRAIQYF.

The J gene is TRBJ1-1, the V gene TRBV27; no definite D call. Looked up from germline, CDR1 is MNHEY and CDR2 is SMNVEV (reference sequence). Trimming removed 0 bases from V and 3 bases from J, with 11 bases in between. The CDR3 consists of 15 residues. CDR3 sequence (DNA): TGTGCCAGCAGTTTATCGCTAGGGATGCACACTGAAGCTTTCTTT. It translates to CASSLSLGMHTEAFF.

The chain uses TRBV28 and TRBJ2-7, with no clear D. CDR3 size: 11 residues. The germline gives CDR1 MDHEN, CDR2 SYDVKM. The V end lost 2 bases, the J end lost 4 bases, and 3 bases lay between the germline ends. CDR3 loop: CASSLNYEQYF. CDR3 in DNA: TGTGCCAGCAGTTTAAATTACGAGCAGTACTTC.

The rearrangement links TRBV6-4 to TRBJ1-2; TRBD1 aligns across 8 bases. Germline-derived CDR1 and CDR2 are MRHNA and SNTAGT. CDR3 length: 15 residues. V gave up 3 bases and J gave up 4 bases; unmatched junction bases: 7. CDR3: CASSEPGQGTYGYTF. The DNA of the CDR3 is TGTGCCAGCAGTGAACCCGGACAGGGTACCTATGGCTACACCTTC.

The chain uses TRBV6-1 and TRBJ1-6, with D unresolved. CDR1 is MNHNS and CDR2 is SASEGT in the germline V gene. The CDR3 extends over 14 amino acids. V gave up 0 bases and J gave up 4 bases, with 4 bases separating them. CDR3 protein: CASSEAQYNSPLHF. The CDR3 bases are TGTGCCAGCAGTGAAGCTCAGTATAATTCACCCCTCCACTTT.

The CDR3 sequence is CASAAPDRAAYEQYF. The CDR3 nucleotides read TGTGCCAGTGCCGCACCGGACAGGGCCGCCTACGAGCAGTACTTC. V usage is TRBV27 and J usage is TRBJ2-7; the match to TRBD1 covers 8 bases. Germline loops: CDR1 MNHEY, CDR2 SMNVEV (reference sequence). The CDR3 spans 15 residues. V trimming: 9 bases; J trimming: 2 bases; junction bases outside the gene matches: 12.

The V and J genes are TRBV7-3 and TRBJ2-1; D is possibly TRBD2 (6 bases). Germline assignment: CDR1 SGHTA and CDR2 FQGTGA. Trimming took off 5 bases at V and 5 bases at J, with 13 bases between the two ends. The CDR3 extends over 14 amino acids. This CDR3 is CASSAGDFHNEQFF. CDR3 nucleotides: TGTGCCAGCAGCGCCGGGGACTTCCACAATGAGCAGTTCTTC.

This sequence joins TRBV7-8 and TRBJ2-5; tentatively, D is TRBD2 (5 bases). V was cut by 0 bases and J by 11 bases, with 13 bases left in between. Germline loops: CDR1 SGHVS, CDR2 FQNEAQ. The CDR3 consists of 13 residues. CDR3 nucleotides: TGTGCCAGCAGCTTAGCGGACTCGGCGGAGCAGTACTTC. Translation: CASSLADSAEQYF.

The chain joins TRBV30 to TRBJ2-7, with D perhaps TRBD1 or TRBD2 (6 bases each). The CDR3 consists of 16 residues. V was clipped by 7 bases and J by 0 bases, with 22 bases between them. Germline loops: CDR1 GTSNPN, CDR2 SVGIG (reference sequence). DNA of the CDR3: TGTGCCTACACCTCTTGGCGGAGGGGGAGCTCCTACGAGCAGTACTTC. Translated, it gives CAYTSWRRGSSYEQYF.

The J gene is TRBJ1-1, the V gene TRBV27; no reliable D call. Deletions cut 3 bases from V and 4 bases from J, with 12 bases between. The CDR3 runs 14 residues. Per germline, CDR1 MNHEY and CDR2 SMNVEV (reference sequence). The CDR3 sequence: CASSFTRTFTEAFF. DNA for the CDR3: TGTGCCAGCAGTTTTACCCGGACCTTCACTGAAGCTTTCTTT.

This clone was seen more than once but under ten times. The V call is TRBV20-1, the J call TRBJ1-1; TRBD1 might be the D (5 bases). The CDR3 has 11 amino acids. V lost 3 bases and J lost 7, with 9 bases in between. CDR1 and CDR2 (germline): DFQATT, SNEGSKA (reference sequence). The CDR3, as DNA: TGCAGTGCTAGTTTGCAGGGTGAAGCTTTCTTT. It encodes CSASLQGEAFF.

This clone was detected once. The J gene is TRBJ2-5, the V gene TRBV11-2; D gene uncertain. Between the trimmed V and J ends, which lost 5 bases and 1 base, there was a span of 20 bases. Per germline, CDR1 SGHAT and CDR2 FQNNGV. The CDR3 spans 17 residues. CDR3 amino acids: CASSRSSIPGSQETQYF. The CDR3 bases are TGTGCCAGCAGCAGGTCATCAATCCCCGGTAGCCAAGAGACCCAGTACTTC.

The rearrangement uses TRBV4-2 and TRBJ2-2, with D maybe TRBD1 (6 bases). This CDR3 contains 15 residues. V was pared by 1 base and J by 4 bases, with 10 bases between. Looked up from germline, CDR1 is LGHNA and CDR2 is YNFKEQ. CDR3 bases: TGTGCCAGCAGCCAAGGGACAGAACGCACCGGGGAGCTGTTTTTT. Translation gives CASSQGTERTGELFF.

The CDR3 spells CASSSNSGTSYEQYF. The CDR3 region has the DNA TGCGCCAGCAGCTCTAATAGCGGGACCTCCTACGAGCAGTACTTC. The chain couples TRBV5-1 to TRBJ2-7; 8 nucleotides align to TRBD2. Germline V gives CDR1 SGHRS, CDR2 YFSETQ. Losses at the gene ends were 3 bases for V and 0 bases for J; bases not matched to a gene: 5. This CDR3 is built from 15 residues.